A selection of T cell receptor beta chains follows, all from one sample in a study of blood T cell repertoires in COVID-19. TCRdb keeps only in-frame clones here, not all; method: immunoSEQ multiplex PCR. The table records under 250,000 clones, more than 75% of them present only once. The sample consisted of peripheral blood. The receptors come from a woman in her thirties or forties with acute or convalescent COVID-19. Each CDR3 is given with its conserved first and last residue. D genes are given only for firm matches. Part of the rows lack a size; the others show once, few, many or a class for expanded clones.

abundance	d_gene	j_gene	v_gene	CDR3nt	CDR3aa
-	TRBD2	TRBJ2-5	TRBV2	TGTGCCAGCAGTGAATTCTTTCTAGCGGGATTGGAGACCCAGTACTTC	CASSEFFLAGLETQYF
few	-	TRBJ1-5	TRBV5-1	TGCGCCAGCAGCTTGGAAGGGGCAGGCCAGCCCCAGCATTTT	CASSLEGAGQPQHF
-	-	TRBJ2-2	TRBV12-3/TRBV12-4	TGTGCCAGCAGTCGACTGAACACCGGGGAGCTGTTTTTT	CASSRLNTGELFF
-	-	TRBJ2-1	TRBV5-1	TGCGCCAGCAGACGGCAAACACCCCCAGGGGCAGACAATGAGCAGTTCTTC	CASRRQTPPGADNEQFF
-	TRBD1	TRBJ1-5	TRBV19	TGTGCCAGTAGTGTAGGGACAGGCAATCAGCCCCAGCATTTT	CASSVGTGNQPQHF
-	-	TRBJ1-3	TRBV6-5	TGTGCCAGCAGTTACGCCAGGGCTGGAAACACCATATATTTT	CASSYARAGNTIYF
-	-	TRBJ1-6	TRBV11-2	TGTGCCAGCAGCTTAGAACAGGGATGGACACCCCTCCACTTT	CASSLEQGWTPLHF
-	TRBD1	TRBJ1-1	TRBV6-5	TGTGCCAGCAGAGAGACAGGGTCCACTGAAGCTTTCTTT	CASRETGSTEAFF
-	TRBD1	TRBJ2-5	TRBV6-2/TRBV6-3	TGTGCCAGCAGTCCCCGCTCGGCAGGGACAGGCAAAGAGACCCAGTACTTC	CASSPRSAGTGKETQYF
-	-	TRBJ2-7	TRBV2	TGTGCCAGCGGAGATCCAGTCAGTTTCGAGCAGTACTTC	CASGDPVSFEQYF
-	-	TRBJ2-1	TRBV5-6	TGTGCCAGCAGCTCTAGCCACAATGAGCAGTTCTTC	CASSSSHNEQFF
-	-	TRBJ2-7	TRBV5-1	TGCGCCAGCAGCTTGAGTCGCGTCCCTACCTACGAGCAGTACTTC	CASSLSRVPTYEQYF
-	TRBD1	TRBJ2-3	TRBV18	TGTGCCAGCTCACTCCTAGGACAGGCAGCTAGCACAGATACGCAGTATTTT	CASSLLGQAASTDTQYF
-	-	TRBJ2-5	TRBV15	TGTGCCACCAGCACCTACAGGGAAGAGACCCAGTACTTC	CATSTYREETQYF
-	-	TRBJ1-6	TRBV27	TGTGCCAGCAGTTCCCGCTTGGCTTCACCCCTCCACTTT	CASSSRLASPLHF
-	-	TRBJ2-3	TRBV3-1/TRBV3-2	TGTGCCAGCAGCCAAGAATCCGAGACAGATACGCAGTATTTT	CASSQESETDTQYF
-	TRBD1	TRBJ1-1	TRBV12-5	TGTGCTAGTGGTTTCGGGACAGGGCTGAATACTGAAGCTTTCTTT	CASGFGTGLNTEAFF
-	-	TRBJ1-3	TRBV24-1	TGTGCCACCAGTGACCCGGACAGAGGAAACACCATATATTTT	CATSDPDRGNTIYF
once	TRBD2	TRBJ2-3	TRBV27	TGTGCCAGCAGACAACTAGCGGGGGGGGCTGATACGCAGTATTTT	CASRQLAGGADTQYF
-	-	TRBJ2-3	TRBV5-6	TGTGCCAGCAGCCGTAAACAGGGTTTAGATACGCAGTATTTT	CASSRKQGLDTQYF
-	TRBD1	TRBJ2-5	TRBV7-7	TGTGCCAGCAGTCCACTACAGGGGGCGGGGGAGACCCAGTACTTC	CASSPLQGAGETQYF
-	TRBD2	TRBJ2-7	TRBV18	TGTGCCAGCTCACCCCCCAGCGGGAGGGCCGGTGAGCAGTACTTC	CASSPPSGRAGEQYF
once	-	TRBJ1-1	TRBV7-9	TGTGCCAGCAGCCGCCCCGGCACAGCCATGAACACTGAAGCTTTCTTT	CASSRPGTAMNTEAFF
-	TRBD2	TRBJ2-1	TRBV11-2	TGTGCCAGCAGCTCCCGGGACTACCGATCGTACAATGAGCAGTTCTTC	CASSSRDYRSYNEQFF
-	-	TRBJ2-3	TRBV6-2/TRBV6-3	TGTGCCAGCAGTCCGATGCGTCTCCAAGGCCGGGGGTCCTCCACAGATACGCAGTATTTT	CASSPMRLQGRGSSTDTQYF
-	TRBD1	TRBJ2-1	TRBV10-3	TGTGCCATCCAAACAGGGGGCGATTACAATGAGCAGTTCTTC	CAIQTGGDYNEQFF
-	-	TRBJ1-6	TRBV3-1/TRBV3-2	TGTGCCAGCAGCCGTGGCACGAGGGATTCACCCCTCCACTTT	CASSRGTRDSPLHF
-	-	TRBJ1-2	TRBV10-3	TGTGCCATCAGTGCTGACAGGTCATACTATGGCTACACCTTC	CAISADRSYYGYTF
-	-	TRBJ2-7	TRBV2	TGTGCCAGCAGTGAAGAGCTTTCTTGGGGCCCCTACGAGCAGTACTTC	CASSEELSWGPYEQYF
-	-	TRBJ2-3	TRBV13	TGTGCCAGCGGTCCCTGGGGCAGGGATCCAGATACGCAGTATTTT	CASGPWGRDPDTQYF
few	TRBD1	TRBJ2-2	TRBV9	TGTGCCAGCAGACAGGGGGCTTTGGTGACCGGGGAGCTGTTTTTT	CASRQGALVTGELFF
once	TRBD2	TRBJ2-1	TRBV12-5	TGTGCTAGTGGGGGACTACCATACAATGAGCAGTTCTTC	CASGGLPYNEQFF
-	TRBD2	TRBJ2-1	TRBV3-1/TRBV3-2	TGTGCCAGCAGCCAAGATGGAGCGGGAGCACCCTACAATGAGCAGTTCTTC	CASSQDGAGAPYNEQFF
-	TRBD2	TRBJ2-1	TRBV11-2	TGTGCCAGCAGCTTCTCAGTAGCGGGGAACAATGAGCAGTTCTTC	CASSFSVAGNNEQFF
-	TRBD2	TRBJ2-3	TRBV5-4	TGTGCCAGCAAGCGGGACCCACAGAGAGTGACAGATACGCAGTATTTT	CASKRDPQRVTDTQYF
-	-	TRBJ2-3	TRBV7-9	TGTGCCAGCACCCCTTGGGGAGTGGCAGATACGCAGTATTTT	CASTPWGVADTQYF
many	TRBD1	TRBJ1-1	TRBV7-6	TGTGCCAGCAGCTCCATCGAGGGGGCAAAGACTGAAGCTTTCTTT	CASSSIEGAKTEAFF
-	TRBD1	TRBJ1-6	TRBV4-3	TGCGCCAGCAGCCAACTGACAGGGAGGAGATCACCCCTCCACTTT	CASSQLTGRRSPLHF
-	TRBD1	TRBJ2-3	TRBV2	TGTGCCAGCACCCATGACAGGGGCACAGATACGCAGTATTTT	CASTHDRGTDTQYF
once	-	TRBJ1-1	TRBV7-2	TGTGCCAGCAGCCTGAGAAGCCTTATCACTGAAGCTTTCTTT	CASSLRSLITEAFF
few	TRBD1	TRBJ1-2	TRBV29-1	TGCAGCGCCCGGGACAGGAACTATGGCTACACCTTC	CSARDRNYGYTF
-	TRBD1	TRBJ1-2	TRBV4-1	TGCGCCAGCAGCCAAGAACAGGGGGCTAACTATGGCTACACCTTC	CASSQEQGANYGYTF
-	-	TRBJ2-1	TRBV4-3	TGCGCCAGCAGCCAAACTAGAGGGAATGAGCAGTTCTTC	CASSQTRGNEQFF
-	-	TRBJ1-5	TRBV30	TGTGCCTTAAATCAGGGCAATCAGCCCCAGCATTTT	CALNQGNQPQHF